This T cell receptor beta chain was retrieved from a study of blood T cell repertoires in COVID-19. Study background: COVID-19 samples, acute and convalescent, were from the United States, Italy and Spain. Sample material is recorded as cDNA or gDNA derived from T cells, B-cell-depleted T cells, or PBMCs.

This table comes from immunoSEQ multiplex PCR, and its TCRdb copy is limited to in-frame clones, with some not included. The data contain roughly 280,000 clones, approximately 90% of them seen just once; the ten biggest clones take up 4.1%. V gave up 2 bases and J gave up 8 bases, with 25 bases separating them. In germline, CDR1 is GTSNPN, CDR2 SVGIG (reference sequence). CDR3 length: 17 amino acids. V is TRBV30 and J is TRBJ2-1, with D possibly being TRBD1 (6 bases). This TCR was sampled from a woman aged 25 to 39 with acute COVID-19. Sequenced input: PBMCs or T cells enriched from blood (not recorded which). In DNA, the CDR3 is TGTGCCTGGAGTCCATACACCACAGGGCTGGGTATGGATGAGCAGTTCTTC. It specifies CAWSPYTTGLGMDEQFF. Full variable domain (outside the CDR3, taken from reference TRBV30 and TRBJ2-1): SQTIHQWPATLVQPVGSPLSLECTVEGTSNPNLYWYRQAAGRGLQLLFYSVGIGQISSEVPQNLSASRPQDRQFILSSKKLLLSDSGFYLCAWSPYTTGLGMDEQFFGPGTRLTVL.